A single sample is the source of the 3 T cell receptor beta chains below, sequenced in a study of glioma-infiltrating T cells. Using RNA template, CDR3s of TCR alpha and beta were amplified with iRepertoire arm-PCR. A single record per CDR3 protein comes from TCRdb applying MiXCR to the multiplex PCR reads. The sample has around 190,000 distinct CDR3 sequences, 32% seen once. The sequenced sample was glioma tissue, nonneoplastic brain tissue, or PBMCs (not recorded which). These receptors were taken from a human donor with low-grade glioma or glioblastoma, undergoing nonglioma brain surgery, or in good health (not recorded which).

Ten or more counts support this clonotype. V and J are TRBV7-2 and TRBJ1-3; 7 nucleotides match TRBD1. Germline V lookup: CDR1 SGHTA, CDR2 FQGNSA. This CDR3 has 15 amino acids. The trim removed 4 bases at V and 2 bases at J, leaving 5 bases unmatched. CDR3 sequence reads: CASSYDRVPGNTIYF. The CDR3 DNA reads as TGTGCCAGCAGCTACGACAGGGTCCCTGGAAACACCATATATTTT.

Concerning this clonotype itself: This may be a read error, as it is one base from a much larger clone. The gene calls are TRBV3-1 and TRBJ1-2; D is possibly TRBD1 (6 bases). V lost 4 bases to trimming and J lost 8 bases, with 20 bases between them. This CDR3 spans 15 amino acids. CDR1 and CDR2 (germline): LGHDT, YNNKEL (reference sequence). CDR3 coding DNA: TGTGCCAGCAGCCGAGGGGGGGCTGTTCCGGAGGGCTACACCTTC. Protein: CASSRGGAVPEGYTF. Drawing the rest from reference TRBV3-1 and TRBJ1-2, the complete variable domain is DTAVSQTPKYLVTQMGNDKSIKCEQNLGHDTMYWYKQDSKKFLKIMFSYNNKELIINETVPNRFSPKSPDKAHLNLHINSLELGDSAVYFCASSRGGAVPEGYTFGSGTRLTVV.

This clonotype was observed a few times. This chain uses TRBV30 with TRBJ2-1; 8 positions agree with TRBD1. Germline assignment: CDR1 GTSNPN and CDR2 SVGIG (reference sequence). Trimming at V came to 5 bases and at J to 3 bases, leaving 6 bases not matched to a gene. CDR3 length: 14 amino acids. Here the CDR3 reads CAWSSDRGYNEQFF. DNA of the CDR3: TGTGCCTGGTCCTCCGACAGGGGCTACAATGAGCAGTTCTTC. Full variable domain (rest looked up from reference TRBV30 and TRBJ2-1): SQTIHQWPATLVQPVGSPLSLECTVEGTSNPNLYWYRQAAGRGLQLLFYSVGIGQISSEVPQNLSASRPQDRQFILSSKKLLLSDSGFYLCAWSSDRGYNEQFFGPGTRLTVL.